Each of the 19 T cell receptor beta chains below was sequenced from the same sample in a study of breast tumors, draining lymph nodes, adjacent tissues. Using its own MiXCR run on the multiplex PCR reads, TCRdb lists one record per CDR3 protein. The repertoire holds about 53,000 distinct CDR3 sequences, with roughly 41% as singletons. Sequences were obtained from breast tumor tissue. The receptors were gathered from a female donor with breast cancer. Some clones in this sample may be carry-over from other donors' samples.

The chain links TRBV2 to TRBJ1-6; 7 positions match TRBD1. There are 16 residues in the CDR3. Trimming removed 5 bases from V and 9 bases from J; junction bases left unmatched: 13. Germline CDR1 reads SNHLY; CDR2 reads FYNNEI. This CDR3 reads CASSFATGQWGSPLHF. The DNA of the CDR3 is TGTGCCAGCAGTTTCGCGACGGGACAGTGGGGTTCACCCCTCCACTTT.

The chain links TRBV6-2 or TRBV6-3 to TRBJ2-7, with TRBD1 as a possible D gene (5 bases). V was shortened by 6 bases and J by 2 bases, with 14 bases between the two germline ends. The CDR3 contains 14 residues. Germline-derived CDR1 and CDR2 are MNHEY and SVGEGT. The CDR3 DNA is TGTGCCAGCAGACCACCACAGGCCGCCTACGAGCAGTACTTC. This sequence encodes CASRPPQAAYEQYF.

The V and J genes are TRBV7-3 and TRBJ2-7; weak D call: TRBD1 (5 bases). The V end lost 6 bases, the J end lost 2 bases, and 11 bases lay between the germline ends. CDR3 length: 13 amino acids. Looked up from germline, CDR1 is SGHTA and CDR2 is FQGTGA. CDR3 sequence reads: CASSDMDTYEQYF. CDR3 bases: TGTGCCAGCAGTGATATGGACACCTACGAGCAGTACTTC.

This clonotype has at least ten counts. The rearrangement joins TRBV7-8 to TRBJ2-5; TRBD1 might be the D (6 bases). The CDR3 covers 13 residues. Trimming pared 6 bases from V and 2 bases from J, leaving 10 bases between. CDR1 is SGHVS, CDR2 FQNEAQ, per germline. The CDR3 DNA follows: TGTGCCAGCAGTCGACAGGCTCAAGAGACCCAGTACTTC. This encodes CASSRQAQETQYF.

As for this clonotype: Sequence at one end of the junction differs from germline and may be a read error. V and J are TRBV2 and TRBJ2-5; D possibly uses TRBD1 or TRBD2 (5 bases each). The CDR3 loop spans 12 amino acids. CDR1 is SNHLY and CDR2 is FYNNEI in the germline V gene. As DNA, the CDR3 is TGTGCCAGCCGGGGCGGCCAAGAGGCCCAGTACTTC. It is translated as CASRGGQEAQYF.

This clonotype showed up many times. The chain has TRBV5-1 and TRBJ2-1, with D perhaps matching TRBD1 (5 bases). This CDR3 has 16 residues. V lost 4 bases to trimming and J lost 5 bases, with 19 bases between them. CDR1 is SGHRS, CDR2 YFSETQ, per germline. The CDR3 DNA follows: TGCGCCAGCAGCCTTGGGGCAGCCACTACACACAATGAGCAGTTCTTC. Amino acid sequence: CASSLGAATTHNEQFF.

This clonotype is medium-sized in the sample. The chain joins TRBV7-8 to TRBJ2-5, with 7 bases aligning to TRBD1. The J segment lost 7 bases and the V segment lost 2 bases, leaving 13 bases of the junction unmatched. The germline V gene encodes CDR1 SGHVS and CDR2 FQNEAQ. The CDR3 is made up of 16 amino acids. The CDR3 DNA reads TGTGCCAGCAGCTTACAGGGGGACGGTCAGATGGCGACCCAGTACTTC. The encoded protein is CASSLQGDGQMATQYF.

This clonotype was seen at least ten times. The V and J genes are TRBV19 and TRBJ2-1; D perhaps matches TRBD1 (6 bases). Trimming pared 7 bases from V and 0 bases from J, leaving 10 bases between. CDR1 is LNHDA and CDR2 is SQIVND in the germline V gene (reference sequence). This CDR3 region has 14 residues. CDR3 region: CASNRQASYNEQFF. The CDR3 DNA follows: TGTGCCAGTAATCGACAGGCCTCCTACAATGAGCAGTTCTTC.

Comments on this clonotype: Because it lacks the conserved phenylalanine or tryptophan at the end, this CDR3 is likely a read error. The V gene is TRBV30, the J gene TRBJ1-6, with D uncertain. CDR3 length: 14 amino acids. The germline gives CDR1 GTSNPN, CDR2 SVGIG (reference sequence). CDR3 DNA: TGTGCCTGGGGTGTAAACAGTCTAAATTCACCCCTCCACTCT. Its protein is CAWGVNSLNSPLHS.

This sequence joins TRBV12-3 or TRBV12-4 and TRBJ2-5; the match to TRBD2 covers 10 bases. The CDR3 extends over 15 amino acids. With 3 bases clipped from V and 5 bases from J, the junction kept 6 bases outside the gene matches. The CDR3 DNA reads as TGTGCCAGCAGTTTTGCGGCTAGCGGGAGTGAGACCCAGTACTTC. Translating it yields CASSFAASGSETQYF.

The CDR3 DNA sequence: TGTGCCAGCAGCTTGAGGGGACAGGGTAGCAATCAGCCCCAGCATTTT. Translating it yields CASSLRGQGSNQPQHF. The gene calls are TRBV30 and TRBJ1-5, with TRBD1 matching over 9 bases. CDR3 length equals 16 residues. Germline V gives CDR1 GTSNPN, CDR2 SVGIG (reference sequence). Unmatched junction bases numbered 11, after V lost 8 bases and J lost 0 bases.

As regards this clonotype: The CDR3 does not end in the conserved phenylalanine or tryptophan, so this is likely a read error. The V and J genes are TRBV18 and TRBJ2-7; possible D gene TRBD1, 7 bases. The germline V gene has CDR1 KGHSH and CDR2 LQKENI. The length of the CDR3 is 14 residues. CDR3 nucleotides: TGTGCCAGCCCACCAGCAGGGGGAGGAGACGAGCAGTACCTC. This translates into CASPPAGGGDEQYL.

In this sample, this clonotype turned up many times. The CDR3 DNA follows: TGCAGTGCTAGGGAGACACCTAGCGGGAGGCGCACAGATACGCAGTATTTT. It encodes CSARETPSGRRTDTQYF. The chain employs TRBV20-1 and TRBJ2-3; 11 bases map to TRBD2. Germline V CDR1 and CDR2: DFQATT, SNEGSKA (reference sequence). V was clipped by 3 bases and J by 1 base; unmatched bases: 9. The CDR3 sequence is 17 residues long.

With regard to this clonotype: Its ends do not fully match the called genes, so a read error is possible. The gene calls are TRBV11-3 and TRBJ2-7, with 7 bases lining up with TRBD1. The germline V gene has CDR1 SGHNT and CDR2 YENEEA. This CDR3 spans 17 amino acids. This CDR3 reads CACSSGAYRGVAYEQYF. The CDR3, as DNA: TGTGCCTGCAGCTCAGGAGCTTACAGGGGTGTAGCCTACGAGCAGTACTTC.

In this sample, this clonotype turned up many times. The rearrangement joins TRBV7-2 to TRBJ2-4; possibly TRBD1 for D (5 bases). The CDR3 is 14 residues long. Trimming left V 4 bases short and J 9 bases short, with 16 bases between. Germline V gene data show CDR1 as SGHTA and CDR2 as FQGNSA. CDR3 amino acids: CASSWGTRDSIQYF. The CDR3 DNA sequence: TGTGCCAGCAGCTGGGGCACCAGGGATTCCATTCAGTACTTC.

The table lists this clonotype with a few counts. This chain links TRBV28 with TRBJ2-3; a weak D match, TRBD2 (6 bases). This CDR3 contains 17 residues. Deletions cut 3 bases from V and 2 bases from J, with 18 bases between. Germline assignment: CDR1 MDHEN and CDR2 SYDVKM. In nucleotides, the CDR3 is TGTGCCAGCAGTTTTCTTGGGGGTCTAGCGAACACAGATACGCAGTATTTT. It is translated as CASSFLGGLANTDTQYF.

This clonotype was recorded many times. The chain links TRBV7-2 to TRBJ2-7; D call uncertain. Trimming left V 1 base short and J 2 bases short, with 9 bases between. The germline gives CDR1 SGHTA, CDR2 FQGNSA. The CDR3 extends over 14 amino acids. CDR3 bases: TGTGCCAGCAGCTTAGGACCCCAGGCCTACGAGCAGTACTTC. Protein sequence: CASSLGPQAYEQYF.

This clonotype occurred many times. A much larger clone differs from this one at a single base, so this may be a read error. The chain is built from TRBV20-1 and TRBJ2-1; D gene uncertain. The CDR3 length is 11 residues. The germline CDR1 and CDR2 sequences are DFQATT and SNEGSKA (reference sequence). The CDR3 sequence is CSASPYNEQSF. Here the CDR3 DNA reads TGCAGTGCTAGCCCGTACAATGAGCAGTCCTTC.

This clonotype was seen at least ten times. The CDR3 region is CASSLLLAGELFF. CDR3 sequence (DNA): TGTGCCAGCAGTTTACTCTTGGCCGGGGAGCTGTTTTTT. The gene calls are TRBV6-2 or TRBV6-3 and TRBJ2-2; D call uncertain. V was trimmed by 4 bases and J by 6 bases, leaving 9 bases between them. This CDR3 has 13 amino acids. Germline V gene sequence: CDR1 MNHEY, CDR2 SVGEGT.